This T cell receptor beta chain was captured in a study of cytotoxic CD8 clonotypes in ibrutinib-treated CLL. Study overall: Response was recorded as partial in 24 patients and complete in 2; at median roughly 63 months, approximately 14 remained remitted and approximately twelve had progressed.

Data came from immunoSEQ multiplex PCR; TCRdb stores just in-frame clones and leaves some out. The sample lists some 7,000 clones, roughly 84% seen once, with roughly 3.8% in the top ten. The CDR3 has 15 residues. Trimming removed 1 base at V and 5 bases at J, with 15 bases between. Germline lookup yields CDR1 SGHKS and CDR2 YYEKEE (reference sequence). Here the sequenced sample was PBMCs, taken before ibrutinib treatment. The rearrangement links TRBV5-5 to TRBJ1-1; tentative D call: TRBD1 (6 bases). This receptor was obtained from a human donor with chronic lymphocytic leukemia. The CDR3 reads CASSLRSAGATEAFF. CDR3 nucleotide sequence: TGTGCCAGCAGCTTGCGGAGTGCAGGGGCGACTGAAGCTTTCTTT. The full variable domain, completed using reference TRBV5-5 and TRBJ1-1, is DAGVTQSPTHLIKTRGQQVTLRCSPISGHKSVSWYQQVLGQGPQFIFQYYEKEERGRGNFPDRFSARQFPNYSSELNVNALLLGDSALYLCASSLRSAGATEAFFGQGTRLTVV.